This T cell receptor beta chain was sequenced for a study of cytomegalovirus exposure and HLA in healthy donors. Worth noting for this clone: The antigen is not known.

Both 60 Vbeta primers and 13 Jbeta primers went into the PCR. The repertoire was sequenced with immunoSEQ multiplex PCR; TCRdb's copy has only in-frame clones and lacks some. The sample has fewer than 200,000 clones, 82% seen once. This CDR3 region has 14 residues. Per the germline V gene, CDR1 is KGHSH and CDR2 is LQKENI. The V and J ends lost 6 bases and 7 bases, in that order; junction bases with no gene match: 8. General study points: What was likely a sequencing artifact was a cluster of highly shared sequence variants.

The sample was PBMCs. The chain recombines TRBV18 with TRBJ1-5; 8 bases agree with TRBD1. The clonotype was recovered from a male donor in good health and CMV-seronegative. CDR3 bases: TGTGCCAGCTCCCAAGACAGGGGTCGGCAGCCCCAGCATTTT. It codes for CASSQDRGRQPQHF.